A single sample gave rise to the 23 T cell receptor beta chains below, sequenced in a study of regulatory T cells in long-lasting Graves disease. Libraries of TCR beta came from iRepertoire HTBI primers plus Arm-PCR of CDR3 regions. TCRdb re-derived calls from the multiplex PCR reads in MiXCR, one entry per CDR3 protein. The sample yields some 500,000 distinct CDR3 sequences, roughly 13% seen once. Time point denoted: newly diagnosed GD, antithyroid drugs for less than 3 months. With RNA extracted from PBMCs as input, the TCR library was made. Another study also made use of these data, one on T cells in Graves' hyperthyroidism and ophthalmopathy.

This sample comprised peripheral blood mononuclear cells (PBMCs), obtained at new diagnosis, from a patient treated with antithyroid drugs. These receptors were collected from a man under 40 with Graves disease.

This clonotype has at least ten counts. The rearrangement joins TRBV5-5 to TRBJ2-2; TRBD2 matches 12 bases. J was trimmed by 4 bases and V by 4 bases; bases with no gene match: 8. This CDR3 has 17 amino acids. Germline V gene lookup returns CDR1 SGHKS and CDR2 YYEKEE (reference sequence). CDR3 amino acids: CASSGDGLAGFTGELFF. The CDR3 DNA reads TGTGCCAGCAGCGGGGACGGACTAGCGGGATTCACCGGGGAGCTGTTTTTT.

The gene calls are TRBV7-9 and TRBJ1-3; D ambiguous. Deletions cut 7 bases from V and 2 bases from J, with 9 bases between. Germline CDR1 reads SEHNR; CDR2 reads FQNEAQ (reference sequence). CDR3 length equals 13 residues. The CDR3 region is CASTPVPGNTIYF. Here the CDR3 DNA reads TGTGCCAGCACCCCGGTCCCTGGAAACACCATATATTTT. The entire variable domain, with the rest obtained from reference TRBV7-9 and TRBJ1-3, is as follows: DTGVSQNPRHKITKRGQNVTFRCDPISEHNRLYWYRQTLGQGPEFLTYFQNEAQLEKSRLLSDRFSAERPKGSFSTLEIQRTEQGDSAMYLCASTPVPGNTIYFGEGSWLTVV.

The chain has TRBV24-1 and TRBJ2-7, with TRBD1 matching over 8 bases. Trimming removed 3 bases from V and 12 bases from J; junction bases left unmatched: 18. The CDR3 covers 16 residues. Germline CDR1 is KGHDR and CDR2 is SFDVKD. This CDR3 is CATSDLPGQAPLSGYF. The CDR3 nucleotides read TGTGCCACCAGTGATCTGCCGGGACAGGCACCCCTCTCGGGGTACTTC.

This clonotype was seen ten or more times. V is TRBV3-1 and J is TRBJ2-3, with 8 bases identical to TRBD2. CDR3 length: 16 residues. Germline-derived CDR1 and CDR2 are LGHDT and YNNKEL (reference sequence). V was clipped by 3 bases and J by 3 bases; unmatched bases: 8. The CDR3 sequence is CASSHPGLGGTDTQYF. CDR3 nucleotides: TGTGCCAGCAGCCATCCGGGACTAGGCGGTACAGATACGCAGTATTTT.

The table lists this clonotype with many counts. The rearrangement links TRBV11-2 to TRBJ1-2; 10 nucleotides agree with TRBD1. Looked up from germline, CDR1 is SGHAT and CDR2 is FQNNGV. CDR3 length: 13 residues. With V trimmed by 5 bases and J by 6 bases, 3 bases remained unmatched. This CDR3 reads CASSVTGGDGYTF. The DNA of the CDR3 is TGTGCCAGCAGCGTGACAGGGGGCGATGGCTACACCTTC.

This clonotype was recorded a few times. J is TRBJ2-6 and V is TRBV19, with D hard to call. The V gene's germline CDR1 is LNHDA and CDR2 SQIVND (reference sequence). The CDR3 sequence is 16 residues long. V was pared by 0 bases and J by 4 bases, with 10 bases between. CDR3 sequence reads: CASSIEAGPGANVLTF. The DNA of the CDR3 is TGTGCCAGTAGTATAGAGGCCGGGCCGGGGGCCAACGTCCTGACTTTC.

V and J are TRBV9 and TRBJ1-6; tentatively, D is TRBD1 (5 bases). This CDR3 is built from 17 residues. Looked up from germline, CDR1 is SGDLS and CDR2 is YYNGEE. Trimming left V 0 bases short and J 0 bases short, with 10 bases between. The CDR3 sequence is CASSVEGTSSYNSPLHF. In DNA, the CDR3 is TGTGCCAGCAGCGTAGAAGGGACCAGCTCCTATAATTCACCCCTCCACTTT.

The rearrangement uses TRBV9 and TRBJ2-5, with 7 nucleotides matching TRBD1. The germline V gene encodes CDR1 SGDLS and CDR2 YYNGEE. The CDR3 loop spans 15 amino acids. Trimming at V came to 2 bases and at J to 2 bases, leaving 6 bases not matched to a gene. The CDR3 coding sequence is TGTGCCAGCAGCGTGAGGACAGGACCACAAGAGACCCAGTACTTC. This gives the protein CASSVRTGPQETQYF.

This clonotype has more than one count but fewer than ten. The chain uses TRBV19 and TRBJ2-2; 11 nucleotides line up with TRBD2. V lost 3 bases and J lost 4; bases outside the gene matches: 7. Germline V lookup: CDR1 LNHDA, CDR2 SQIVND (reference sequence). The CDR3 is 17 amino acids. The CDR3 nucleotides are TGTGCCAGTAGTATTGTCGGGACTAGCGGCACCACCGGGGAGCTGTTTTTT. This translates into CASSIVGTSGTTGELFF.

CDR3 sequence: CASSQTLIQGDGYTF. CDR3 DNA sequence: TGTGCCAGCTCTCAGACTCTTATTCAGGGCGATGGCTACACCTTC. The chain couples TRBV18 to TRBJ1-2, with D maybe TRBD1 (5 bases). The germline CDR1 and CDR2 sequences are KGHSH and LQKENI. This CDR3 region has 15 residues. V lost 6 bases to trimming and J lost 6 bases, with 20 bases between them.

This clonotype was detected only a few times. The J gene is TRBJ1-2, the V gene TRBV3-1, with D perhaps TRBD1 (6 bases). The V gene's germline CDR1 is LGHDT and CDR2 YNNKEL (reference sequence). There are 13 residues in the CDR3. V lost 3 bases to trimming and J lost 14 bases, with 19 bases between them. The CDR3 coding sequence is TGTGCCAGCAGCCATTTCAGAGGGGGGACTTTTACCTTC. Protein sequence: CASSHFRGGTFTF.

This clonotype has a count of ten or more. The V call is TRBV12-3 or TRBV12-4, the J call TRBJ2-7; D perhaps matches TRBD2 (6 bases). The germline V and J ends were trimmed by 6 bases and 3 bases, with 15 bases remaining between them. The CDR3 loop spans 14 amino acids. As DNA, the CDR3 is TGTGCCAGCAGACCCGGGTCGGGAGTCTACGAGCAGTACTTC. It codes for CASRPGSGVYEQYF.

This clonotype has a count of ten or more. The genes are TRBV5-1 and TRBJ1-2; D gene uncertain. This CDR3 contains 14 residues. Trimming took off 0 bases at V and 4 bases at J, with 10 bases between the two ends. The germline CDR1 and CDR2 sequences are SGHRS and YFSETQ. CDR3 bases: TGCGCCAGCAGCTTGGAGTCGGGAATCTATGGCTACACCTTC. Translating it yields CASSLESGIYGYTF.

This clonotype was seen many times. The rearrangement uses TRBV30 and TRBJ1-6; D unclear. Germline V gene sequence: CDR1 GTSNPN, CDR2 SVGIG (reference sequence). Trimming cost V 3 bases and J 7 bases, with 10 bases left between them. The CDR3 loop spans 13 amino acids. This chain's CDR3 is CAWRITENSPLHF. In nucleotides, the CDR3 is TGTGCCTGGAGGATTACGGAAAATTCACCCCTCCACTTT. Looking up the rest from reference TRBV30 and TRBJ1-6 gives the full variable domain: SQTIHQWPATLVQPVGSPLSLECTVEGTSNPNLYWYRQAAGRGLQLLFYSVGIGQISSEVPQNLSASRPQDRQFILSSKKLLLSDSGFYLCAWRITENSPLHFGNGTRLTVT.

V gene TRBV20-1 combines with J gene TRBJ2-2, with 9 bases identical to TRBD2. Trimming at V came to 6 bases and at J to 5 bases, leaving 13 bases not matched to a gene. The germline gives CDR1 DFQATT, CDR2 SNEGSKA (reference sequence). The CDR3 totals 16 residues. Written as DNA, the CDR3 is TGCAGTGCAACGGGGGCGGGAGGGCCGGTGACCGGGGAGCTGTTTTTT. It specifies CSATGAGGPVTGELFF.

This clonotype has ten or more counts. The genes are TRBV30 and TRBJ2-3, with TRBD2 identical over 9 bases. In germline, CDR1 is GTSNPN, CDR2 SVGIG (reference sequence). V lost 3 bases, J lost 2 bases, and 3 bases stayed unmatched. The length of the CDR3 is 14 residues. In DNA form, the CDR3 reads TGTGCCTGGAGGCGGGAGGGATACACAGATACGCAGTATTTT. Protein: CAWRREGYTDTQYF.

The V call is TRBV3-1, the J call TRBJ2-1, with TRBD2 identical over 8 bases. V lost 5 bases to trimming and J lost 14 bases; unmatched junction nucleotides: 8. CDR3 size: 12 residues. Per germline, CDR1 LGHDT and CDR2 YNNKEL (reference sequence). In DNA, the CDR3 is TGTGCCAGCAGCTCAACACGGCGGGAGGAGTTCTTC. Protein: CASSSTRREEFF.

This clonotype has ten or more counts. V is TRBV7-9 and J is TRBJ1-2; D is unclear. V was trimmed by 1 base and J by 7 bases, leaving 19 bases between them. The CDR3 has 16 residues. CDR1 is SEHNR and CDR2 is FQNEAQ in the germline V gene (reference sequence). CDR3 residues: CASSLGRAGVAGGYTF. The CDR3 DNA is TGTGCCAGCAGCTTAGGACGGGCTGGGGTTGCCGGTGGCTACACCTTC.

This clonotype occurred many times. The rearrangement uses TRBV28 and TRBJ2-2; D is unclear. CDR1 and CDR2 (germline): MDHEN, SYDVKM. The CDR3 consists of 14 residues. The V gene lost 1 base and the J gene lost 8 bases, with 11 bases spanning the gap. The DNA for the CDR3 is TGTGCCAGCAGTTTATCTTCGGCGTCTGGGGAGCTGTTTTTT. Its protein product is CASSLSSASGELFF.

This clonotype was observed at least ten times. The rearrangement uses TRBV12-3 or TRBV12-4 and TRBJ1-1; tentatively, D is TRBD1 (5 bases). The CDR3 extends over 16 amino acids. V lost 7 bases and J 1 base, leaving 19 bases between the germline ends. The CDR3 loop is CASTPSWGRGNTEAFF. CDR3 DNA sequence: TGTGCCAGCACCCCATCTTGGGGCCGGGGGAACACTGAAGCTTTCTTT.

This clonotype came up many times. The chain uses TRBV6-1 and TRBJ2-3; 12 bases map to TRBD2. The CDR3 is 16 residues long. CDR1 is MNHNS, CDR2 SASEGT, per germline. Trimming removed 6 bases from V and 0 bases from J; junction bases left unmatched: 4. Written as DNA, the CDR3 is TGTGCCAGCAGCATCGGACTAGCGGGAAGCACAGATACGCAGTATTTT. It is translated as CASSIGLAGSTDTQYF.

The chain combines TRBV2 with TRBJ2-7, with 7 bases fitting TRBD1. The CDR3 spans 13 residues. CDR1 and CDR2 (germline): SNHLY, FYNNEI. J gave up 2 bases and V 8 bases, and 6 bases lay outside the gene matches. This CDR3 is CASSGTVTYEQYF. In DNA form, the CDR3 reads TGTGCCAGCTCCGGGACAGTCACCTACGAGCAGTACTTC.

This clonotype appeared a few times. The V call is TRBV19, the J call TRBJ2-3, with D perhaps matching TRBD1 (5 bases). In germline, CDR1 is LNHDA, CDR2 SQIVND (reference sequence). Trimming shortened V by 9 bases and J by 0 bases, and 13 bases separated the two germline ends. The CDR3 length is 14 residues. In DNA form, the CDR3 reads TGTGCCAGCCGTAGACAGACTAGCACAGATACGCAGTATTTT. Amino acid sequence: CASRRQTSTDTQYF. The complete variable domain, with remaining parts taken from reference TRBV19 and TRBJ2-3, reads DGGITQSPKYLFRKEGQNVTLSCEQNLNHDAMYWYRQDPGQGLRLIYYSQIVNDFQKGDIAEGYSVSREKKESFPLTVTSAQKNPTAFYLCASRRQTSTDTQYFGPGTRLTVL.